This entry features one T cell receptor (beta chain) sequence. The antigen it binds to is not known. No base quality values were provided; no much bigger clone lies one nucleotide off. This entry is derived from a study of shared T cell receptors in the human thymus (dated by TCRdb to the early 2020s). Background for the entire study: The study examined how self-reactive, shared T-cell receptor alpha chains are generated in the human thymus.

The junction shows trimming of 5 bases on V and 6 bases on J, and the gene matches do not reach 14 bases of it. From the cysteine through the phenylalanine, the CDR3 covers 17 amino acids. Just the 51-base CDR3 DNA is kept, in frame starting at base 1. Via the germline V gene (reference sequence), CDR1 is MNHEY and CDR2 SMNVEV. Library construction relied on the immunoSEQ multiplex PCR assay. The source is immuneACCESS, and TCRdb retained only in-frame sequences with V and J called. Part of the clones is not carried over; for the studies checked, unresolved V genes explain less than half of this, and the remainder is unexplained. For this sample there are around 340,000 clones; roughly 94% appear just once. The ten largest clones add up to approximately 0.02% of the sample.

The sequencing sample was made of thymocytes. The receptor chain draws on TRBV27 and TRBJ2-2; the central 8 bases match TRBD2. This clonotype was sampled from a human donor. The CDR3 corresponds to CASSPGAGEASAGELFF. The DNA is TGTGCCAGCAGTCCAGGAGCGGGAGAGGCGAGCGCCGGGGAGCTGTTTTTT.